The 17 T cell receptor beta chains given below trace back to one sample, sequenced in a study of CD8+ T cells in alopecia areata. The treatment here: oral pan-JAK inhibitor, 5-10 mg twice daily. cDNA serving as the sequencing template came from extracted, reverse transcribed RNA. The assay was immunoSEQ multiplex PCR, and TCRdb's table has in-frame clones only and misses some. The table has around 300,000 clones, 60% seen once. The specimen comprised CD4+ T cells sorted from blood, sampled around week 52, from a patient treated with tofacitinib. The receptors here all came from a human donor with alopecia areata.

V is TRBV15 and J is TRBJ1-5; D is uncertain. The CDR3 extends over 12 amino acids. CDR1 is LNHNV and CDR2 is YYDKDF in the germline V gene (reference sequence). V was cut by 0 bases and J by 9 bases, with 6 bases left in between. The CDR3, as DNA: TGTGCCACCAGCAGAGACTGGTCGCCCCAGCATTTT. Protein product: CATSRDWSPQHF.

This chain joins TRBV20-1 and TRBJ2-5; D remains ambiguous. V was clipped by 6 bases and J by 1 base, with 6 bases between them. This CDR3 is 11 amino acids long. CDR1 is DFQATT, CDR2 SNEGSKA, per germline (reference sequence). CDR3 protein: CSAHLQETQYF. The DNA of the CDR3 is TGCAGTGCGCACCTCCAAGAGACCCAGTACTTC.

The chain has TRBV7-2 and TRBJ2-3, with D perhaps TRBD1 or TRBD2 (5 bases each). CDR3 length: 13 amino acids. V was clipped by 4 bases and J by 4 bases, with 9 bases between them. Germline values: CDR1 SGHTA, CDR2 FQGNSA. The CDR3 protein is CASSWGLADTQYF. In DNA form, the CDR3 reads TGTGCCAGCAGCTGGGGGTTGGCAGATACGCAGTATTTT.

This clone was seen a handful of times. The rearrangement links TRBV30 to TRBJ1-2, with TRBD1 as a possible D gene (5 bases). CDR1 GTSNPN and CDR2 SVGIG come from the germline V gene (reference sequence). V lost 5 bases and J lost 0, with 16 bases in between. The CDR3 length is 15 residues. The CDR3 DNA is TGTGCCTGGGGGGCAATGGGTCTTACTAACTATGGCTACACCTTC. This translates into CAWGAMGLTNYGYTF.

The V call is TRBV10-1, the J call TRBJ2-1; 8 positions match TRBD1. Trimming took 3 bases from V and 7 from J; bases not matched to a gene: 8. The CDR3 runs to 15 residues. Per the germline V gene, CDR1 is WNHNN and CDR2 is SYGVQD (reference sequence). The CDR3 DNA follows: TGCGCCAGCAGTGAAGGGCAGGGGGCTTGGAATGAGCAGTTCTTC. Its protein is CASSEGQGAWNEQFF.

The CDR3 reads CASSLQGLAETQYF. Here the CDR3 DNA reads TGTGCCAGCAGTCTTCAAGGGTTGGCGGAGACCCAGTACTTC. This chain uses TRBV9 with TRBJ2-5; D not resolved. The ends were cut back, 5 bases at V and 5 bases at J, with 16 bases in the middle. The CDR3 totals 14 residues. Germline CDR1 and CDR2: SGDLS and YYNGEE.

V and J are TRBV19 and TRBJ2-2; no clear D. Trimming left V 1 base short and J 1 base short, with 7 bases between. In germline, CDR1 is LNHDA, CDR2 SQIVND (reference sequence). The CDR3 runs 15 residues. In nucleotides, the CDR3 is TGTGCCAGTAGTATAGTTGCAGGGAACACCGGGGAGCTGTTTTTT. It codes for CASSIVAGNTGELFF.

This chain links TRBV30 with TRBJ2-1; 7 nucleotides line up with TRBD1. Losses at the gene ends were 3 bases for V and 12 bases for J; bases not matched to a gene: 5. This CDR3 spans 11 amino acids. Per the germline V gene, CDR1 is GTSNPN and CDR2 is SVGIG (reference sequence). DNA of the CDR3: TGTGCCTGGAGGGCCGGGACAGTGCAGTTCTTC. Its translation is CAWRAGTVQFF.

This clone was detected a few times. J is TRBJ1-2 and V is TRBV6-6; D not certain. CDR3 size: 11 residues. With 4 bases removed from V and 0 bases from J, the gap between germline ends came to 0 bases. Looked up from germline, CDR1 is MNHNY and CDR2 is SVGAGI (reference sequence). The CDR3 protein is CASSSNYGYTF. In DNA form, the CDR3 reads TGTGCCAGCAGTTCTAACTATGGCTACACCTTC.

The chain combines TRBV7-2 with TRBJ2-7; 8 positions match TRBD1. Germline CDR1 and CDR2: SGHTA and FQGNSA. V was pared by 1 base and J by 5 bases, with 7 bases of the junction left unmatched. The CDR3 sequence is 15 residues long. DNA for the CDR3: TGTGCCAGCAGCTTAGTGTCAGGGGGCGCGGACGAGCAGTACTTC. It specifies CASSLVSGGADEQYF.

CDR3 sequence (DNA): TGTGCCAGCAGCTTAAGCCGGGACAGCTATGGCTACACCTTC. Its protein product is CASSLSRDSYGYTF. The gene calls are TRBV11-2 and TRBJ1-2; 7 bases line up with TRBD1. CDR1 is SGHAT and CDR2 is FQNNGV in the germline V gene. The CDR3 totals 14 residues. The V gene end was trimmed by 2 bases and the J gene end by 4 bases; junction bases not matched to a gene: 4.

The chain couples TRBV5-4 to TRBJ2-1; no firm D call. The CDR3 runs to 14 residues. The V end lost 2 bases, the J end lost 8 bases, and 14 bases lay between the germline ends. CDR1 is SGHNT and CDR2 is YYREEE in the germline V gene (reference sequence). Written as DNA, the CDR3 is TGTGCCAGCAGCTTCGAGTCGTGGCAGGATGAGCAGTTCTTC. Its protein product is CASSFESWQDEQFF.

The chain is built from TRBV9 and TRBJ2-7; D gene uncertain. CDR3 size: 15 residues. V shed 0 bases and J shed 4 bases, with 14 bases lying between them. Germline V CDR1 and CDR2: SGDLS, YYNGEE. The CDR3 DNA reads as TGTGCCAGCAGCGTAGATATAGGGAAACGATACGAGCAGTACTTC. It encodes CASSVDIGKRYEQYF.

V and J are TRBV9 and TRBJ2-7; 8 bases map to TRBD2. The germline CDR1 and CDR2 sequences are SGDLS and YYNGEE. V lost 0 bases to trimming and J lost 7 bases; unmatched junction nucleotides: 9. The CDR3 covers 15 residues. The CDR3 spells CASSVGSGGFREQYF. The CDR3 bases are TGTGCCAGCAGCGTAGGCAGCGGGGGCTTCAGGGAGCAGTACTTC.

The chain is built from TRBV6-5 and TRBJ2-1; tentative D call: TRBD2 (5 bases). Deletions cut 0 bases from V and 2 bases from J, with 8 bases between. The CDR3 is made up of 15 amino acids. Germline V gene sequence: CDR1 MNHEY, CDR2 SVGAGI. The CDR3 here is CASSYSPLAYNEQFF. CDR3 coding DNA: TGTGCCAGCAGTTACTCGCCACTAGCCTACAATGAGCAGTTCTTC.

J is TRBJ1-5 and V is TRBV2; perhaps TRBD1 as D (5 bases). Trimming took off 6 bases at V and 7 bases at J, with 13 bases between the two ends. Germline values: CDR1 SNHLY, CDR2 FYNNEI. This CDR3 spans 13 amino acids. CDR3: CASSRERGQPQHF. CDR3 bases: TGTGCCAGCAGCAGGGAAAGGGGACAGCCCCAGCATTTT.

The chain is built from TRBV30 and TRBJ1-2; D is undetermined. Trimming stripped 0 bases from V and 6 bases from J, with 8 bases between. The CDR3 contains 12 residues. CDR1 and CDR2 (germline): GTSNPN, SVGIG (reference sequence). DNA of the CDR3: TGTGCCTGGAGTGTCGGCGCGAATGGCTACACCTTC. Protein sequence: CAWSVGANGYTF.